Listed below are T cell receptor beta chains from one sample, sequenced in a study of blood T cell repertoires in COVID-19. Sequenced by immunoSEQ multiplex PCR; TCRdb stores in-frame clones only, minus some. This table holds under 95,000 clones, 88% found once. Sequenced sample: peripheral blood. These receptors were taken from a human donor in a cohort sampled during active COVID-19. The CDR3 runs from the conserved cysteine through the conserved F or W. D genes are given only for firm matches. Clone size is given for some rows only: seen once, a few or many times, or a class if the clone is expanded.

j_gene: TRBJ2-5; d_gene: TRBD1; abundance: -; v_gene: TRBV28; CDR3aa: CASSLRQGRETQYF; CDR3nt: TGTGCCAGCAGTTTGCGACAGGGGAGAGAGACCCAGTACTTC
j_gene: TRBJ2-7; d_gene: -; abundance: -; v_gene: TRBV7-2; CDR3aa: CASSLNAGDYEQYF; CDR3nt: TGTGCCAGCAGCTTAAACGCAGGGGACTACGAGCAGTACTTC
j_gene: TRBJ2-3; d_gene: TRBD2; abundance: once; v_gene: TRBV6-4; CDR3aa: CADRGVAGGPDTDTQYF; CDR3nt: TGTGCCGACAGAGGGGTAGCGGGAGGGCCTGACACAGATACGCAGTATTTT
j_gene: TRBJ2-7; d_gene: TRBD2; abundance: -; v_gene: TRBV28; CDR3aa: CASSLGTSGSYEQYF; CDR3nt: TGTGCCAGCAGTTTAGGGACTAGCGGGAGTTACGAGCAGTACTTC
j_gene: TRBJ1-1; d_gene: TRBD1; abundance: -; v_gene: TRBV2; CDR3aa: CASSGDREAFF; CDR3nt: TGTGCCAGCAGTGGGGACAGGGAAGCTTTCTTT
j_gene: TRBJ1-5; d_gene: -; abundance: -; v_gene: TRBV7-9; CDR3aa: CASSGEMNNQPQHF; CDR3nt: TGTGCCAGCAGCGGAGAGATGAACAATCAGCCCCAGCATTTT
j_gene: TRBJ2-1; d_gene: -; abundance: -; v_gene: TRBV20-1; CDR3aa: CSASSGDGRWEQFF; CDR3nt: TGCAGTGCTAGTTCCGGGGATGGTAGATGGGAGCAGTTCTTC
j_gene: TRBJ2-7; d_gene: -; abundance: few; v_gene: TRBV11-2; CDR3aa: CASSSYASTEQYF; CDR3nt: TGTGCCAGCAGCTCATACGCCTCCACTGAGCAGTACTTC
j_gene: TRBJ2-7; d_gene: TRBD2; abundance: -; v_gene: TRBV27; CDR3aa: CASSPTQREGYEQYF; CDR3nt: TGTGCCAGCAGTCCAACTCAGCGGGAGGGCTACGAGCAGTACTTC
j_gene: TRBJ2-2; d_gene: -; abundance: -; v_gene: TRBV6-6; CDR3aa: CASSRDYTGELFF; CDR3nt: TGTGCCAGCAGTCGGGACTACACCGGGGAGCTGTTTTTT
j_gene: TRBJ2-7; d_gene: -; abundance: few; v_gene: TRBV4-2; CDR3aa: CASSQEVSSDSYEQYF; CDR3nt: TGTGCCAGCAGCCAAGAGGTGTCTAGCGACTCCTACGAGCAGTACTTC
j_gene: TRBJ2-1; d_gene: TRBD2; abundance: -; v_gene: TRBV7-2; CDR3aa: CASSLVGTSGGDEQFF; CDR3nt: TGTGCCAGCAGCCTCGTAGGGACTAGCGGTGGTGATGAGCAGTTCTTC
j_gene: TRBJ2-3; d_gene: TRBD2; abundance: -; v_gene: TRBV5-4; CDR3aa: CASSLKGGGGLTDTQYF; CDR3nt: TGTGCCAGCAGCTTGAAGGGCGGCGGGGGACTCACAGATACGCAGTATTTT
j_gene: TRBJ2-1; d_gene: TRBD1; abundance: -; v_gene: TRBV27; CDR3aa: CASSLSPPSGTGLSNEQFF; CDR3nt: TGTGCCAGCAGTTTAAGTCCCCCTTCCGGGACAGGACTAAGCAATGAGCAGTTCTTC
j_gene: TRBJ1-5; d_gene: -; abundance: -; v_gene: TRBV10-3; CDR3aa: CAISESRFPNEGQPQHF; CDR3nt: TGTGCCATCAGTGAGTCACGATTCCCGAACGAGGGTCAGCCCCAGCATTTT
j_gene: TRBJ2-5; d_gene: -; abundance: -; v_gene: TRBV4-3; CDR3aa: CASSQDSRETQYF; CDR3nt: TGCGCCAGCAGCCAAGATTCCCGGGAGACCCAGTACTTC
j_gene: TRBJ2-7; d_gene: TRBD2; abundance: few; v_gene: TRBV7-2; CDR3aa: CASSLDDMGREVQYF; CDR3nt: TGTGCCAGCAGCTTAGATGATATGGGGCGGGAGGTGCAGTACTTC
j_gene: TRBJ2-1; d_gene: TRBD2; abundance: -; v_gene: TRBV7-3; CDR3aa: CASSLGGSPRNEQFF; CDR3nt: TGTGCCAGCAGCTTGGGAGGGTCCCCCAGGAATGAGCAGTTCTTC
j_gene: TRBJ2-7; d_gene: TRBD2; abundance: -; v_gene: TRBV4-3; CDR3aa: CASSQGAGTSGYEQYF; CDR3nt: TGCGCCAGCAGCCAAGGCGCCGGGACTAGCGGCTACGAGCAGTACTTC
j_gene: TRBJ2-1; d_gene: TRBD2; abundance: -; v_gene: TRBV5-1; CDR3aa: CASSLVAGDVGYNEQFF; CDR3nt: TGCGCCAGCAGCTTGGTGGCGGGAGACGTGGGATACAATGAGCAGTTCTTC
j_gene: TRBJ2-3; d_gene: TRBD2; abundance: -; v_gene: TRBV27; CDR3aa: CASSSYRTSGVYTQYF; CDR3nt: TGTGCCAGCAGTTCATACCGGACTAGCGGGGTATATACGCAGTATTTT
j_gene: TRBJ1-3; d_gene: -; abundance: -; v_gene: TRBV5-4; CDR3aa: CASSHIGSGTQSGNTIYF; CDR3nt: TGTGCCAGCAGCCATATCGGTTCCGGGACACAATCTGGAAACACCATATATTTT
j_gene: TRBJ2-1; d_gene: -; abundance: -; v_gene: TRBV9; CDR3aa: CASSVGEVRARNNEQFF; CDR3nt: TGTGCCAGCAGCGTAGGAGAGGTGAGGGCCCGCAACAATGAGCAGTTCTTC
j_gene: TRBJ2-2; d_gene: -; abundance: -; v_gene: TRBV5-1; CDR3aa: CASSLGLLNTGELFF; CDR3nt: TGCGCCAGCAGCTTGGGGCTACTAAACACCGGGGAGCTGTTTTTT
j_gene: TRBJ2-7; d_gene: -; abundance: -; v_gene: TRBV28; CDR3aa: CASSLPPSTVTYEQYF; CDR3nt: TGTGCCAGCAGTTTACCCCCCTCTACAGTAACCTACGAGCAGTACTTC
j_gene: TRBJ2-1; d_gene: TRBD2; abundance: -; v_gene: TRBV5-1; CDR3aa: CASSSRLAGLNEQFF; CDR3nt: TGCGCCAGCAGCTCTCGACTAGCGGGGTTAAATGAGCAGTTCTTC
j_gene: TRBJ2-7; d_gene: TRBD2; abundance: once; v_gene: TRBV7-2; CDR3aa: CASSMTSGSFSYEQYF; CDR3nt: TGTGCCAGCAGCATGACTAGCGGTTCATTCTCCTACGAGCAGTACTTC
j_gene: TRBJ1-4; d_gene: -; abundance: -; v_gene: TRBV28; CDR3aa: CASSLGQGATNEKLFF; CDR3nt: TGTGCCAGCAGTTTAGGCCAGGGCGCAACTAATGAAAAACTGTTTTTT
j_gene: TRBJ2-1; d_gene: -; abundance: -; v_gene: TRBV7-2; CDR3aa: CASSLARDNEQFF; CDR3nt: TGTGCCAGCAGCTTAGCCCGGGACAATGAGCAGTTCTTC
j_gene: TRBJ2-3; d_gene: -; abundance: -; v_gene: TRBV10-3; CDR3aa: CAITPEVPTHTQYF; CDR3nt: TGTGCCATCACCCCAGAAGTGCCCACGCATACGCAGTATTTT
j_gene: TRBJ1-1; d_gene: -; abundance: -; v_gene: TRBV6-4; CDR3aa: CASSVTWNTEAFF; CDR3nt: TGTGCCAGCAGTGTAACTTGGAACACTGAAGCTTTCTTT
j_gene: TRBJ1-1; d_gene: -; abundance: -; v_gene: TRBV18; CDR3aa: CASSPGGDRTEAFF; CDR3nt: TGTGCCAGCTCACCAGGGGGGGATAGGACTGAAGCTTTCTTT
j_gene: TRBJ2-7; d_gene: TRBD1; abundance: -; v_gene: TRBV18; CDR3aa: CASSPRQGDTYEQYF; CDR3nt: TGTGCCAGCTCACCGCGGCAGGGGGACACCTACGAGCAGTACTTC
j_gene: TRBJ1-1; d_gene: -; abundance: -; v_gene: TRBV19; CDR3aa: CASSVVNMNTEAFF; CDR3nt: TGTGCCAGTAGTGTGGTCAACATGAACACTGAAGCTTTCTTT
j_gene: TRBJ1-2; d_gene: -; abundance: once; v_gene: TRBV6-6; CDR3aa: CASRQLRTAYGYTF; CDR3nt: TGTGCCAGCAGACAACTTAGGACAGCCTATGGCTACACCTTC
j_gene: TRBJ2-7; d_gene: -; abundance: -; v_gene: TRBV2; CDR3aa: CASSEDRVRGEQYF; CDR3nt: TGTGCCAGCAGTGAAGACCGGGTACGGGGAGAGCAGTACTTC
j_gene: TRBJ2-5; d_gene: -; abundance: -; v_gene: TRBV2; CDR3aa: CASSEVSVQETQYF; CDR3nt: TGTGCCAGCAGTGAAGTGTCGGTCCAAGAGACCCAGTACTTC
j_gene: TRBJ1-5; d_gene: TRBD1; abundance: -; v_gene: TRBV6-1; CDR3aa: CASSDRGLVQPQHF; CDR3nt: TGTGCCAGCAGTGACAGGGGGCTCGTTCAGCCCCAGCATTTT
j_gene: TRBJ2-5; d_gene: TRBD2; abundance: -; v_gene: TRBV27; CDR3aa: CASKGLAGEETQYF; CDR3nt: TGTGCCAGCAAGGGACTAGCGGGGGAAGAGACCCAGTACTTC
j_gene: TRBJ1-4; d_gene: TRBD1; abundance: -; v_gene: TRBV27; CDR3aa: CASRPGGASNEKLFF; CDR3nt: TGTGCCAGCAGGCCAGGGGGCGCATCTAATGAAAAACTGTTTTTT
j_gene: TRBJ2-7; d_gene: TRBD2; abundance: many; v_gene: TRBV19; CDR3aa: CASSIRASGRYEQYF; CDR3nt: TGTGCCAGTAGTATAAGGGCTAGCGGGCGATACGAGCAGTACTTC
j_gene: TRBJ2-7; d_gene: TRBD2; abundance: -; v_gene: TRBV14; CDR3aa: CASSPRTSGSYEQYF; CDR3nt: TGTGCCAGCAGCCCGAGGACTAGCGGGTCTTACGAGCAGTACTTC
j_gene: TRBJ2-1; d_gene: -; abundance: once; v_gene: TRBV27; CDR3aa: CATRGRGYEQFF; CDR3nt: TGTGCCACCCGGGGCAGGGGCTATGAGCAGTTCTTC
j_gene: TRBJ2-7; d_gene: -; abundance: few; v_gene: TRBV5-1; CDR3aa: CASSLAGQVLYEQYF; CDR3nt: TGCGCCAGCAGCTTAGCGGGACAAGTACTCTACGAGCAGTACTTC
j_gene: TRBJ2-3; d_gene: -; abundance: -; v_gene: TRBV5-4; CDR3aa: CATTQAQADTQYF; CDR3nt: TGTGCCACCACCCAGGCACAGGCGGATACGCAGTATTTT
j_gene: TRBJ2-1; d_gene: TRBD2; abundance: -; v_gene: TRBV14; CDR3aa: CASSRRFGAGGTNEQFF; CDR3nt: TGTGCCAGCAGTCGTCGTTTCGGGGCGGGAGGGACAAATGAGCAGTTCTTC
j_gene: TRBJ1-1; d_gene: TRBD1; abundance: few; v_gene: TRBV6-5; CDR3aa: CASNGQGAGDTEAFF; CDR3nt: TGTGCCAGCAACGGGCAGGGGGCCGGGGACACTGAAGCTTTCTTT
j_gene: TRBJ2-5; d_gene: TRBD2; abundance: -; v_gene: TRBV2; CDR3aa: CASSQLRGGDETQYF; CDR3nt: TGTGCCAGCAGCCAGCTTCGGGGGGGCGATGAGACCCAGTACTTC
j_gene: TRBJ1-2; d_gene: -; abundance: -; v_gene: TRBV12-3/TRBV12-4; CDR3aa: CASSFGGVGGYTF; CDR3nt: TGTGCCAGCAGTTTCGGGGGGGTCGGCGGCTACACCTTC
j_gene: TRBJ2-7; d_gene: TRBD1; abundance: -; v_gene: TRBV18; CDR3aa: CASSPGTGGLEQYF; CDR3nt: TGTGCCAGCTCACCAGGGACAGGGGGCCTCGAGCAGTACTTC